The next 19 T cell receptor beta chains were all read from a single sample in a study of shared clonotypes between healthy human individuals. The repertoire was sequenced with immunoSEQ multiplex PCR; TCRdb's copy has only in-frame clones and lacks some. The data contain around 2.5 million clones, over 85% of them seen just once; the ten biggest clones take up roughly 0.36%. Sequencing was done on a sample of naive CD4+ T cells from PBMCs. Subset described: CD45RA+ positively selected. The source is a man aged 18 to 35 in good health. Some clones in this sample may be carry-over from other donors' samples.

Turning to this clone: The sample contains more than one DNA sequence encoding this CDR3. This chain uses TRBV18 with TRBJ2-7; D gene unclear. Germline V gene sequence: CDR1 KGHSH, CDR2 LQKENI. The CDR3 is 13 residues long. The V gene lost 4 bases and the J gene lost 1 base, with 8 bases spanning the gap. The chain's CDR3 is CASSLGPSYEQYF. The CDR3 DNA follows: TGTGCCAGCTCACTAGGGCCTTCCTACGAGCAGTACTTC.

The rearrangement joins TRBV5-6 to TRBJ2-5; a possible D gene is TRBD2 (5 bases). Germline V lookup: CDR1 SGHDT, CDR2 YYEEEE. The CDR3 spans 13 residues. Trimming removed 0 bases at V and 4 bases at J, with 7 bases between. This CDR3 is CASSLGGRETQYF. DNA of the CDR3: TGTGCCAGCAGCTTGGGTGGGAGAGAGACCCAGTACTTC.

As regards this clone: This specimen includes other DNA sequences encoding the same CDR3. The rearrangement joins TRBV5-1 to TRBJ2-2, with 13 positions matching TRBD2. The germline gives CDR1 SGHRS, CDR2 YFSETQ. V shed 3 bases and J 2 bases; nucleotides not matched to a gene: 4. The CDR3 is made up of 17 amino acids. CDR3 sequence (DNA): TGCGCCAGCAGCTCCCGGACTAGCGGGAGAAACACCGGGGAGCTGTTTTTT. Protein sequence: CASSSRTSGRNTGELFF.

The V and J genes are TRBV19 and TRBJ2-3; D gene unclear. Trimming took 3 bases from V and 5 from J, leaving 3 bases between them. CDR3 size: 11 residues. Germline V gene sequence: CDR1 LNHDA, CDR2 SQIVND (reference sequence). CDR3 bases: TGTGCCAGTAGTATTCTAGATACGCAGTATTTT. This gives the protein CASSILDTQYF.

This clone was seen only once. The J gene is TRBJ2-6, the V gene TRBV14; 11 bases match TRBD1. J lost 4 bases, V lost 1 base, and 6 bases had no gene match. Germline V gene data show CDR1 as SGHDN and CDR2 as FVKESK. CDR3 length: 18 amino acids. The CDR3 DNA reads TGTGCCAGCAGCCAAGCCGGACAGGGGGCGTGGGGGGCCAACGTCCTGACTTTC. Its protein product is CASSQAGQGAWGANVLTF.

The V call is TRBV9, the J call TRBJ2-7; 8 bases match TRBD2. Germline loops: CDR1 SGDLS, CDR2 YYNGEE. This CDR3 is 15 amino acids long. J gave up 3 bases and V 1 base, and 6 bases lay outside the gene matches. The CDR3 sequence: CASSVNPGTSYEQYF. In DNA form, the CDR3 reads TGTGCCAGCAGCGTAAACCCCGGGACTAGCTACGAGCAGTACTTC.

The chain has TRBV7-3 and TRBJ2-1; D might be TRBD1 (5 bases). The germline gives CDR1 SGHTA, CDR2 FQGTGA. The CDR3 runs to 15 residues. Trimming took off 5 bases at V and 0 bases at J, with 11 bases between the two ends. CDR3 nucleotides: TGTGCCAGCAGCAAACAGGCGTTCTCCTACAATGAGCAGTTCTTC. Its protein is CASSKQAFSYNEQFF.

The chain carries TRBV7-9 and TRBJ2-1; 8 bases line up with TRBD1. This CDR3 region has 15 residues. The V gene's germline CDR1 is SEHNR and CDR2 FQNEAQ (reference sequence). Trimming cost V 5 bases and J 6 bases; bases outside gene matches: 9. DNA for the CDR3: TGTGCCAGCAGCGCCGACAGGGGCCTTGCCAATGAGCAGTTCTTC. Translating it yields CASSADRGLANEQFF.

CDR3 region: CASSLVTLAGGALDTQYF. In DNA form, the CDR3 reads TGTGCCAGCAGCTTAGTCACCCTAGCGGGAGGAGCCTTAGATACGCAGTATTTT. V usage is TRBV11-2 and J usage is TRBJ2-3; 11 bases fit TRBD2. V shed 1 base and J 5 bases; nucleotides not matched to a gene: 11. Germline V lookup: CDR1 SGHAT, CDR2 FQNNGV. This CDR3 is built from 18 residues.

The rearrangement uses TRBV9 and TRBJ1-3, with a tentative D call TRBD1 (6 bases). Trimming took off 6 bases at V and 0 bases at J, with 13 bases between the two ends. The CDR3 runs to 15 residues. Per germline, CDR1 SGDLS and CDR2 YYNGEE. Written as DNA, the CDR3 is TGTGCCAGCAACAGGGACCAAGGCTCTGGAAACACCATATATTTT. The encoded protein is CASNRDQGSGNTIYF.

V gene TRBV5-1 combines with J gene TRBJ2-7, with D perhaps matching TRBD2 (5 bases). From germline, CDR1 is SGHRS and CDR2 YFSETQ. CDR3 length: 13 amino acids. V lost 7 bases, J lost 0 bases, and 11 bases lay in between. For the CDR3, the DNA is TGCGCCAGCTCGAGGGAAAACTCCTACGAGCAGTACTTC. Its protein product is CASSRENSYEQYF. Full variable domain (outside the CDR3, taken from reference TRBV5-1 and TRBJ2-7): KAGVTQTPRYLIKTRGQQVTLSCSPISGHRSVSWYQQTPGQGLQFLFEYFSETQRNKGNFPGRFSGRQFSNSRSEMNVSTLELGDSALYLCASSRENSYEQYFGPGTRLTVT.

The chain joins TRBV5-1 to TRBJ2-3, with 7 bases matching TRBD1. The CDR3 totals 13 residues. The V gene's germline CDR1 is SGHRS and CDR2 YFSETQ. The V and J ends lost 9 bases and 2 bases, in that order; junction bases with no gene match: 6. The CDR3 coding sequence is TGCGCCACCCAGGGGACAGACACAGATACGCAGTATTTT. Encoded protein: CATQGTDTDTQYF. Full variable domain (missing parts from reference TRBV5-1 and TRBJ2-3): KAGVTQTPRYLIKTRGQQVTLSCSPISGHRSVSWYQQTPGQGLQFLFEYFSETQRNKGNFPGRFSGRQFSNSRSEMNVSTLELGDSALYLCATQGTDTDTQYFGPGTRLTVL.

V gene TRBV4-1 combines with J gene TRBJ2-5, with D perhaps matching TRBD2 (6 bases). This CDR3 region has 15 residues. Germline CDR1 is MGHRA and CDR2 is YSYEKL. Trimming took 1 base from V and 5 from J, leaving 14 bases between them. The chain's CDR3 is CASSQVVGGGETQYF. CDR3 DNA: TGCGCCAGCAGCCAAGTTGTGGGCGGAGGGGAGACCCAGTACTTC.

CDR3 in amino acids: CASSSVGLNEQFF. In DNA form, the CDR3 reads TGTGCCAGCAGCTCCGTGGGGCTAAATGAGCAGTTCTTC. The chain couples TRBV7-3 to TRBJ2-1; tentatively, D is TRBD1 (5 bases). The V end lost 4 bases, the J end lost 7 bases, and 11 bases lay between the germline ends. The CDR3 extends over 13 amino acids. Germline CDR1 reads SGHTA; CDR2 reads FQGTGA.

The V call is TRBV6-6, the J call TRBJ2-7, with 9 bases aligning to TRBD2. The CDR3 is 16 residues long. V gave up 6 bases and J gave up 2 bases; unmatched junction bases: 11. Germline V gene data show CDR1 as MNHNY and CDR2 as SVGAGI (reference sequence). CDR3 residues: CASSPPAAGGTYEQYF. In DNA form, the CDR3 reads TGTGCCAGCAGCCCCCCCGCAGCGGGAGGTACCTACGAGCAGTACTTC.

The rearrangement uses TRBV15 and TRBJ2-1; tentatively, D is TRBD2 (5 bases). The CDR3 extends over 14 amino acids. Germline V lookup: CDR1 LNHNV, CDR2 YYDKDF (reference sequence). V lost 3 bases and J lost 6, with 12 bases in between. The CDR3 spells CATSSPGKGNEQFF. The CDR3 coding sequence is TGTGCCACCAGCAGCCCCGGGAAGGGCAATGAGCAGTTCTTC.

This chain links TRBV5-6 with TRBJ2-3; maybe TRBD2 (5 bases). CDR3 length: 16 residues. Trimming pared 0 bases from V and 7 bases from J, leaving 18 bases between. Per the germline V gene, CDR1 is SGHDT and CDR2 is YYEEEE. CDR3 nucleotides: TGTGCCAGCAGCTTGGTCTTAGCGCAAAGCAGGAATACGCAGTATTTT. Encoded protein: CASSLVLAQSRNTQYF.

The chain has TRBV7-2 and TRBJ2-7, with a tentative D call TRBD1 (6 bases). The V gene lost 0 bases and the J gene lost 3 bases, with 12 bases spanning the gap. Looked up from germline, CDR1 is SGHTA and CDR2 is FQGNSA. The CDR3 loop spans 15 amino acids. DNA for the CDR3: TGTGCCAGCAGCTTAGCTCAACAGGGATACTACGAGCAGTACTTC. It codes for CASSLAQQGYYEQYF.

The rearrangement uses TRBV5-6 and TRBJ2-7; D not certain. V lost 4 bases to trimming and J lost 4 bases, with 18 bases between them. The germline V gene has CDR1 SGHDT and CDR2 YYEEEE. The CDR3 is 15 amino acids. The chain's CDR3 is CASSPLTPSGYEQYF. CDR3 bases: TGTGCCAGCAGCCCACTGACTCCATCGGGTTACGAGCAGTACTTC.